A selection of T cell receptor beta chains follows, all from one sample in a study of beta chain features in type 1 diabetes. The method was immunoSEQ multiplex PCR; TCRdb's version includes in-frame clones alone and lacks a portion of them. The top ten hold less than 0.65% of the sample, which has roughly 100,000 clones, about 26% seen once. Sequencing used central memory CD4+ T cells from blood. The receptors were gathered from a woman under 30 with type 1 diabetes. Both conserved end residues are part of each CDR3. D genes are given only for firm matches. Size is stated for part of the rows, as once, few or many counts, or as a class when the clone is expanded.

size | J | V | D | CDR3 | DNA
. | TRBJ1-5 | TRBV29-1 | TRBD1 | CSVSPTGGDQPQHF | TGCAGCGTTAGTCCGACAGGGGGCGATCAGCCCCAGCATTTT
. | TRBJ1-2 | TRBV28 | . | CASSLETGGGYTF | TGTGCCAGCAGTTTGGAGACAGGTGGTGGCTACACCTTC
few | TRBJ1-4 | TRBV9 | . | CASTRDFGGNEKLFF | TGTGCCAGCACCCGGGATTTCGGGGGTAATGAAAAACTGTTTTTT
once | TRBJ2-5 | TRBV5-1 | TRBD1 | CASSGGTGSYQETQYF | TGCGCCAGCAGCGGGGGGACAGGTAGCTACCAAGAGACCCAGTACTTC
. | TRBJ1-1 | TRBV5-5 | . | CASSLAGYTEAFF | TGTGCCAGCAGCTTGGCGGGGTACACTGAAGCTTTCTTT
. | TRBJ1-4 | TRBV7-8 | . | CASSSTGNEKLFF | TGTGCCAGCAGCTCGACGGGGAATGAAAAACTGTTTTTT
. | TRBJ2-5 | TRBV29-1 | . | CSVARRGETQYF | TGCAGTGTAGCAAGGAGAGGAGAGACCCAGTACTTC
. | TRBJ1-1 | TRBV7-2 | . | CASSLNGIEAFF | TGTGCCAGCAGCTTAAACGGTATTGAAGCTTTCTTT
. | TRBJ1-4 | TRBV19 | TRBD1 | CASSPPRQGGDEKLFF | TGTGCCAGTAGCCCTCCCCGACAGGGGGGGGATGAAAAACTGTTTTTT
. | TRBJ2-1 | TRBV18 | . | CASSPPTGIPYNEQFF | TGTGCCAGCTCACCCCCCACAGGGATTCCCTACAATGAGCAGTTCTTC